The entry below gives a single TCR beta chain sequence along with its context. The data stem from a study of blood T cell repertoires in COVID-19. Study-wide background: The study drew acute and convalescent COVID-19 samples from the United States, Italy and Spain. PBMCs, B-cell-depleted T cells, or T cells provided the cDNA or gDNA that made up the material.

How the authors handled the data: Using reference gene primer amplification, nucleated cell counts were estimated. The assay was immunoSEQ multiplex PCR, and TCRdb's table has in-frame clones only and misses some. For V, J and clone size, that table is used; D and trimming come from the DNA. The sample contains 400,000 to 500,000 clones, 86% of which appear only once. Trimming shortened V by 5 bases and J by 3 bases, and 14 bases separated the two germline ends. This CDR3 region has 14 residues. In germline, CDR1 is SGHTA, CDR2 FQGNSA. The chain couples TRBV7-2 to TRBJ2-7; D is possibly TRBD2 (5 bases). The sequence derives from a woman aged 25 to 39 with active or convalescent COVID-19. Sequenced material: peripheral blood. The CDR3 is CASSHARDYYEQYF. The CDR3 DNA sequence: TGTGCCAGCAGCCATGCCAGAGACTACTACGAGCAGTACTTC. Looking up the rest from reference TRBV7-2 and TRBJ2-7 gives the full variable domain: GAGVSQSPSNKVTEKGKDVELRCDPISGHTALYWYRQSLGQGLEFLIYFQGNSAPDKSGLPSDRFSAERTGGSVSTLTIQRTQQEDSAVYLCASSHARDYYEQYFGPGTRLTVT.